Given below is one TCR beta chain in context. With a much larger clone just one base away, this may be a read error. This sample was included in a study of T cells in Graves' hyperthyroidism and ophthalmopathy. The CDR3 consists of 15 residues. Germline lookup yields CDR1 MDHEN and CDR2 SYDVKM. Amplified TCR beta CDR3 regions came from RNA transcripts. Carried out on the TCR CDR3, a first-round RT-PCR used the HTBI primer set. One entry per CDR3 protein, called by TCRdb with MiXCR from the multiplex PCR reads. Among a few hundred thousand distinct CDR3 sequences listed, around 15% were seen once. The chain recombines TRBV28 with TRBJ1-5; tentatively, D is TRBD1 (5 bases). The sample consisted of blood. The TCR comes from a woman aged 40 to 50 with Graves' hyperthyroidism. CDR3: CASSLIDRYNQPRHF. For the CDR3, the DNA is TGTGCCAGCAGTTTAATCGACAGATACAATCAGCCCCGGCATTTT. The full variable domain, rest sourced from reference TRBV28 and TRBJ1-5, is DVKVTQSSRYLVKRTGEKVFLECVQDMDHENMFWYRQDPGLGLRLIYFSYDVKMKEKGDIPEGYSVSREKKERFSLILESASTNQTSMYLCASSLIDRYNQPRHFGDGTRLSIL.